The TCR beta chain under discussion was sequenced for a study of blood T cell repertoires in COVID-19. Looking at the study overall: The origin of the acute and convalescent COVID-19 samples was the United States, Italy and Spain. Sources were T cells, B-cell-depleted T cells, or PBMCs; the material itself was cDNA or gDNA.

Authors' methods: Using reference gene primer amplification, nucleated cell counts were estimated. Data came from immunoSEQ multiplex PCR; TCRdb stores just in-frame clones and leaves some out. The V and J calls and the clone size are those of that table, but D and trimming were determined from the DNA. The sample lists about 280,000 clones; more than 85% were seen once. This clone was picked up a small number of times. This CDR3 contains 14 residues. Germline loops: CDR1 KGHSH, CDR2 LQKENI. Trimming removed 8 bases at V and 5 bases at J, with 18 bases between. This chain links TRBV18 with TRBJ1-2, with a tentative D call TRBD1 (5 bases). The TCR was taken from a man in his forties with acute or convalescent COVID-19. Sequencing was done on a sample of peripheral blood. CDR3 nucleotide sequence: TGTGCCAGCCATCTACAACAGGCAGGTTATGGCTACACCTTC. Protein product: CASHLQQAGYGYTF.